The rows below give T cell receptor beta chains drawn from one sample of a study of T cell responses to AZD1222 COVID-19 vaccine. Libraries were prepared by immunoSEQ multiplex PCR; TCRdb keeps only in-frame clonotypes and omits some of them. This table has 100,000 or so clones, 85% to 90% appearing once. The sequenced sample was peripheral blood, obtained on day 0 of AZD1222 vaccination. All receptors derive from an adult in good health. Both conserved end residues are part of each CDR3. The D gene is left open where the match is weak. Clone size is not always given. Where it is, it says once, few, many or a class for expanded clones.

v_gene,j_gene,d_gene,abundance,CDR3aa,CDR3nt
TRBV10-3,TRBJ2-7,-,-,CAISESAGSSYEQYF,TGTGCCATCAGTGAGTCGGCGGGTAGCTCCTACGAGCAGTACTTC
TRBV2,TRBJ1-6,TRBD1,-,CASSAETGGLRGSSYNSPLHF,TGTGCCAGCAGTGCGGAGACAGGGGGCCTTCGTGGGAGCTCCTATAATTCACCCCTCCACTTT
TRBV28,TRBJ1-5,-,-,CASSHRMGGGNQPQHF,TGTGCCAGCAGTCACCGTATGGGGGGGGGTAATCAGCCCCAGCATTTT
TRBV4-1,TRBJ1-1,-,-,CASSPHPDTEAFF,TGCGCCAGCAGCCCCCACCCCGACACTGAAGCTTTCTTT
TRBV15,TRBJ2-7,-,-,CATSRGGVRLGYEQYF,TGTGCCACCAGCAGAGGGGGGGTTAGGTTGGGGTACGAGCAGTACTTC
TRBV5-1,TRBJ2-7,TRBD2,-,CASQRTSGSSYEQYF,TGCGCCAGCCAACGAACTAGCGGGAGCTCCTACGAGCAGTACTTC
TRBV28,TRBJ2-5,TRBD2,few,CASSLLASGIKIETQYF,TGTGCCAGCAGTTTATTGGCTAGCGGAATCAAGATAGAGACCCAGTACTTC
TRBV24-1,TRBJ2-2,-,-,CATSEPGGEDTGELFF,TGTGCCACCAGTGAACCAGGGGGGGAGGACACCGGGGAGCTGTTTTTT
TRBV4-1,TRBJ2-1,TRBD2,-,CASSHGLAGDYNEQFF,TGCGCCAGCAGCCACGGACTAGCGGGAGACTACAATGAGCAGTTCTTC
TRBV5-6,TRBJ1-1,-,-,CASSEGGGMNTEAFF,TGTGCCAGCAGCGAGGGTGGAGGGATGAACACTGAAGCTTTCTTT
TRBV19,TRBJ2-7,TRBD2,-,CASSSSGSLTYEQYF,TGTGCCAGTAGTTCTAGCGGGAGCCTTACCTACGAGCAGTACTTC
TRBV7-9,TRBJ2-3,TRBD1,-,CASSLAGGADTQYF,TGTGCCAGCAGCTTAGCAGGGGGCGCAGATACGCAGTATTTT
TRBV4-2,TRBJ1-5,-,-,CASSQGGAGGNQPQHF,TGTGCCAGCAGCCAAGGGGGGGCAGGAGGCAATCAGCCCCAGCATTTT
TRBV12-3/TRBV12-4,TRBJ1-2,TRBD1,-,CASSSGTGLGYTF,TGTGCCAGCAGTTCAGGGACAGGGTTAGGCTACACCTTC
TRBV6-4,TRBJ2-1,TRBD1,-,CASSDGPGTEIF,TGTGCCAGCAGTGACGGTCCCGGGACAGAGATCTTC
TRBV30,TRBJ2-1,-,-,CAWTRAPGRDEQFF,TGTGCCTGGACCCGGGCCCCAGGACGTGATGAGCAGTTCTTC
TRBV9,TRBJ1-1,TRBD1,-,CASSSRQGGTEAFF,TGTGCCAGCAGCTCCCGACAGGGAGGCACTGAAGCTTTCTTT
TRBV7-8,TRBJ2-1,-,-,CASSSQGQGEQFF,TGTGCCAGCAGCTCACAAGGGCAGGGTGAGCAGTTCTTC
TRBV5-1,TRBJ2-2,-,-,CASSLVRRDTGELFF,TGCGCCAGCAGCTTGGTGCGCAGGGACACCGGGGAGCTGTTTTTT
TRBV6-1,TRBJ2-2,TRBD2,-,CASSEGLAESLRPNTGELFF,TGTGCCAGCAGTGAAGGACTAGCGGAGTCGCTGAGACCGAACACCGGGGAGCTGTTTTTT
TRBV9,TRBJ2-2,-,-,CASSASSRGDRKTGELFF,TGTGCCAGCAGCGCCTCCTCCCGGGGAGACAGAAAAACCGGGGAGCTGTTTTTT
TRBV29-1,TRBJ2-3,TRBD2,-,CSVTSGDTDTQYF,TGCAGCGTGACTAGCGGAGACACAGATACGCAGTATTTT
TRBV23-1,TRBJ2-1,TRBD2,-,CASSLSTSGSNCNEQFF,TGCGCCAGCAGTCTCTCGACTAGCGGGAGCAATTGCAATGAGCAGTTCTTC
TRBV7-8,TRBJ2-7,-,-,CASSHGGVGLYEQYF,TGTGCCAGCTCCCATGGGGGAGTCGGGCTGTACGAGCAGTACTTC
TRBV5-1,TRBJ1-2,TRBD1,-,CASSLNRGLGYTF,TGCGCCAGCAGCCTAAACAGGGGCTTGGGCTACACCTTC
TRBV28,TRBJ2-2,TRBD1,-,CASSSTGVTGELFF,TGTGCCAGCAGTTCGACAGGGGTCACCGGGGAGCTGTTTTTT
TRBV28,TRBJ2-7,-,-,CATLGGATSYEQYF,TGTGCCACTCTGGGGGGGGCGACATCCTACGAGCAGTACTTC
TRBV19,TRBJ2-2,-,-,CASSRDLRGGELFF,TGTGCCAGTAGCAGGGATCTTCGTGGCGGGGAGCTGTTTTTT
TRBV6-2/TRBV6-3,TRBJ1-2,-,-,CASSRQARNGYTF,TGTGCCAGCAGCCGACAAGCCAGGAATGGCTACACCTTC
TRBV28,TRBJ1-4,-,-,CASSPLGNSNEKLFF,TGTGCCAGCAGCCCCCTAGGTAACTCTAATGAAAAACTGTTTTTT
TRBV16,TRBJ1-1,-,-,CASSIGDMNTEAFF,TGTGCCAGCAGCATCGGAGATATGAACACTGAAGCTTTCTTT
TRBV14,TRBJ1-1,-,-,CASSQGPSTEAFF,TGTGCCAGCAGCCAGGGACCGAGCACTGAAGCTTTCTTT
TRBV7-2,TRBJ2-7,TRBD2,-,CASSLRRGSSYEQYF,TGTGCCAGCAGCTTAAGGCGGGGGAGCTCCTACGAGCAGTACTTC
TRBV28,TRBJ1-1,-,-,CASRTSTGPSLEAFF,TGTGCCAGCAGAACTTCGACAGGCCCTAGCCTTGAAGCTTTCTTT
TRBV2,TRBJ1-2,-,few,CARTTEQGAYGYTF,TGTGCCAGGACTACTGAACAGGGTGCCTATGGCTACACCTTC
TRBV6-5,TRBJ1-5,-,-,CASMGLWTRGEPQHF,TGTGCCAGCATGGGTTTGTGGACGCGGGGCGAGCCCCAGCATTTT
TRBV7-3,TRBJ2-3,TRBD2,-,CASSLGLDTDTQYF,TGTGCCAGCAGCTTGGGACTAGACACAGATACGCAGTATTTT
TRBV11-2,TRBJ2-1,-,-,CASSLASGPYNEQFF,TGTGCCAGCAGCTTAGCCAGCGGCCCCTACAATGAGCAGTTCTTC
TRBV6-5,TRBJ1-4,TRBD1,-,CASSQTQGPGEKLFF,TGTGCCAGCTCCCAAACACAGGGGCCAGGAGAAAAACTGTTTTTT
TRBV6-5,TRBJ1-1,-,-,CASTRSALVRTEAFF,TGTGCCAGCACCCGTTCAGCCCTTGTAAGGACTGAAGCTTTCTTT
TRBV3-1/TRBV3-2,TRBJ1-5,-,-,CASSHALKEVESNQPQHF,TGTGCCAGCAGCCACGCCCTTAAGGAGGTTGAGAGCAATCAGCCCCAGCATTTT
TRBV28,TRBJ1-1,-,-,CASSSYLNTEAFF,TGTGCCAGCAGTTCCTACCTGAACACTGAAGCTTTCTTT
TRBV6-5,TRBJ1-2,-,-,CASSRGSYGYTF,TGTGCCAGCAGCAGGGGTAGCTATGGCTACACCTTC
TRBV28,TRBJ1-5,TRBD1,once,CASTHNPDRRNQPQHF,TGTGCCAGCACTCACAATCCGGACAGGAGGAATCAGCCCCAGCATTTT
TRBV11-2,TRBJ2-3,-,-,CASSLRGSSTDTQYF,TGTGCCAGCAGCTTACGAGGTTCTAGCACAGATACGCAGTATTTT
TRBV19,TRBJ2-7,TRBD1,-,CASSARRGGTGGNEQYF,TGTGCCAGTAGTGCCCGACGTGGTGGGACAGGGGGTAACGAGCAGTACTTC
TRBV19,TRBJ2-4,TRBD2,once,CASSSRTSSGLAKNIQYF,TGTGCCAGTAGTTCCCGGACTAGCTCGGGGTTAGCCAAAAACATTCAGTACTTC
TRBV7-8,TRBJ1-6,-,-,CASRQQAGSYNSPLHF,TGTGCCAGCAGACAACAGGCCGGCTCCTATAATTCACCCCTCCACTTT
TRBV28,TRBJ1-6,-,-,CASRPTGLSSYNSPLHF,TGTGCCAGCAGACCGACAGGTCTAAGCTCCTATAATTCACCCCTCCACTTT
TRBV5-1,TRBJ1-6,-,once,CASSPGRESYNSPLHF,TGCGCCAGCAGCCCCGGCAGGGAATCCTATAATTCACCCCTCCACTTT
TRBV6-5,TRBJ1-2,-,-,CASRDRKYGYTF,TGTGCCAGCAGAGACAGGAAGTATGGCTACACCTTC
TRBV6-5,TRBJ2-7,TRBD1,-,CASRRTGAYYEQYF,TGTGCCAGCAGAAGGACAGGGGCCTACTACGAGCAGTACTTC